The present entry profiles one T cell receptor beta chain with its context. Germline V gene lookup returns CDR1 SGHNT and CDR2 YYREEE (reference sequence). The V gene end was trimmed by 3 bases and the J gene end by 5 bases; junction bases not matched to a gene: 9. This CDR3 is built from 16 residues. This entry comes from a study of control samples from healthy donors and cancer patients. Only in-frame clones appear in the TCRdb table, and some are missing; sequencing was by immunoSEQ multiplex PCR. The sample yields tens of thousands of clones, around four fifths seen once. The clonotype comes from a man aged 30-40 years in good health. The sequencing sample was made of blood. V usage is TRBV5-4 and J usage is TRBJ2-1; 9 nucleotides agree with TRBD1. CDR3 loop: CASSWISGQGHNEQFF. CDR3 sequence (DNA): TGTGCCAGCAGCTGGATTTCGGGACAGGGTCACAATGAGCAGTTCTTC.